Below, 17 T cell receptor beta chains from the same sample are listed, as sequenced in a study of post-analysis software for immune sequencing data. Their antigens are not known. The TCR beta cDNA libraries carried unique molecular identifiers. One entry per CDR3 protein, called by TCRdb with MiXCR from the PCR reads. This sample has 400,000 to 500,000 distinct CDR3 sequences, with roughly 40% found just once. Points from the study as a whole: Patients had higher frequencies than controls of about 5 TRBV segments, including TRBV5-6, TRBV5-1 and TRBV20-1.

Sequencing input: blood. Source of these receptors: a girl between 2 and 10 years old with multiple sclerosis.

Here the CDR3 reads CASSHGQVLPALHF. CDR3 coding DNA: TGTGCCAGCAGCCATGGACAGGTCTTACCGGCCCTCCACTTT. The chain recombines TRBV6-5 with TRBJ1-6; 7 bases line up with TRBD1. This CDR3 region has 14 residues. Unmatched junction bases numbered 13, after V lost 6 bases and J lost 14 bases. In germline, CDR1 is MNHEY, CDR2 SVGAGI.

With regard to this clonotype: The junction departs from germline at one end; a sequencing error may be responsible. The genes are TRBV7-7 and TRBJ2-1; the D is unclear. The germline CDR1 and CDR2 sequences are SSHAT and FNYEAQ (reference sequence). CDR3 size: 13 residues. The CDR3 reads CASSLGIGVEQFF. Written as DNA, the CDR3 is TGTGCTAGCAGCTTAGGAATAGGTGTTGAGCAGTTCTTC. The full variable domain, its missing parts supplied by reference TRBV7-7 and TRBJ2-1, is GAGVSQSPRYKVTKRGQDVTLRCDPISSHATLYWYQQALGQGPEFLTYFNYEAQPDKSGLPSDRFSAERPEGSISTLTIQRTEQRDSAMYRCASSLGIGVEQFFGPGTRLTVL.

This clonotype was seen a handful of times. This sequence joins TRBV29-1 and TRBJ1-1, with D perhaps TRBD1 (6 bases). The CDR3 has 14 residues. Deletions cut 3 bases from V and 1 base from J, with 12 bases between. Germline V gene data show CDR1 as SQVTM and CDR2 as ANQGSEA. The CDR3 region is CSVDPGARNTEAFF. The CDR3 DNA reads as TGCAGCGTTGATCCAGGGGCAAGGAACACTGAAGCTTTCTTT.

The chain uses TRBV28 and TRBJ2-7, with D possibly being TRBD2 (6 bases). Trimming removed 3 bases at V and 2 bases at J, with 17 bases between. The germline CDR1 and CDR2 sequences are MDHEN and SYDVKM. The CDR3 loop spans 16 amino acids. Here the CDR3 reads CASSFRSWDSTYEQYF. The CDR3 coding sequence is TGTGCCAGCAGTTTCCGGTCCTGGGACTCCACCTACGAGCAGTACTTC.

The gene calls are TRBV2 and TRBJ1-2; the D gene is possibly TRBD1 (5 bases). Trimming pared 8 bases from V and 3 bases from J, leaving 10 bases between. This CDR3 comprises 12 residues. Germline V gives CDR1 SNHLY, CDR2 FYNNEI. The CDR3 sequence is CASQQVYYGYTF. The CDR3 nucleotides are TGTGCCAGCCAACAGGTATACTATGGCTACACCTTC.

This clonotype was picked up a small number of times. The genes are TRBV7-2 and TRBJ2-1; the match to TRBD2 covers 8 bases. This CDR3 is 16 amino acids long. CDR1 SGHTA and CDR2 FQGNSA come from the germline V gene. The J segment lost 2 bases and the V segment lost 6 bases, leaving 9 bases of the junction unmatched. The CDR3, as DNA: TGTGCCAGCAGATACAGCGGGAGAGGGGCCTACAATGAGCAGTTCTTC. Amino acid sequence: CASRYSGRGAYNEQFF.

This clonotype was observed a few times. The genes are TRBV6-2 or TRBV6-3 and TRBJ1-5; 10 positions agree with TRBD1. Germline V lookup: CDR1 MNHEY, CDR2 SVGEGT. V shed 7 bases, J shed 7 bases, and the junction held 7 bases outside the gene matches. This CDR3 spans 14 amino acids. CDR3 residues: CASTEGQGYQPQHF. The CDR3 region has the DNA TGTGCCAGCACCGAGGGACAGGGGTACCAGCCCCAGCATTTT.

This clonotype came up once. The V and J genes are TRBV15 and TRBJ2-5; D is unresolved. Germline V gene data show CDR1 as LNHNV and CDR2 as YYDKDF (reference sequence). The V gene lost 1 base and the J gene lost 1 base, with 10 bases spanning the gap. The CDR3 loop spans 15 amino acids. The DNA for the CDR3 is TGTGCCACCAGCAGAGGAGTTCGGCCCCAAGAGACCCAGTACTTC. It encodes CATSRGVRPQETQYF. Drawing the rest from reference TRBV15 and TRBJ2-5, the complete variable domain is DAMVIQNPRYQVTQFGKPVTLSCSQTLNHNVMYWYQQKSSQAPKLLFHYYDKDFNNEADTPDNFQSRRPNTSFCFLDIRSPGLGDTAMYLCATSRGVRPQETQYFGPGTRLLVL.

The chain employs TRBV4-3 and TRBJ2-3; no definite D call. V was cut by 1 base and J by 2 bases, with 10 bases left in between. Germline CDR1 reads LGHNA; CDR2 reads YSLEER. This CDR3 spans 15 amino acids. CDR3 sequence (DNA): TGCGCCAGCAGCCAAGTTGATAGTCTCACAGATACGCAGTATTTT. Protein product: CASSQVDSLTDTQYF.

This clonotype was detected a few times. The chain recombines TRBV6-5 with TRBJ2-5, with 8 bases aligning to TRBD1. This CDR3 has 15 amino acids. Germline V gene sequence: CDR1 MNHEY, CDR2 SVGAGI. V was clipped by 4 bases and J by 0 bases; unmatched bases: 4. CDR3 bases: TGTGCCAGCAGTTTGTGGACAGGGAACCAAGAGACCCAGTACTTC. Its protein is CASSLWTGNQETQYF.

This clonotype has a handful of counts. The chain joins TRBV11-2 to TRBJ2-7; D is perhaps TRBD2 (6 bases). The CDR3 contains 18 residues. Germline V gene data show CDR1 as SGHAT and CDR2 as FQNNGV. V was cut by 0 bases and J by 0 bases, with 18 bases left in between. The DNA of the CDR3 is TGTGCCAGCAGCTTAGATTGGTTGGTCGGGGGACCCTCCTACGAGCAGTACTTC. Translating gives CASSLDWLVGGPSYEQYF.

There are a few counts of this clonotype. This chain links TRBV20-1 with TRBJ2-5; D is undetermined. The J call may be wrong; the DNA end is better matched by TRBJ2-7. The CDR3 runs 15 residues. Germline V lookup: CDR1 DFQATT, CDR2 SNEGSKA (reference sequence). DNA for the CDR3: TGCAGTGCTAGAGATCTAGGGTTCAGAAGCTACGAGCAGTACTTC. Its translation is CSARDLGFRSYEQYF.

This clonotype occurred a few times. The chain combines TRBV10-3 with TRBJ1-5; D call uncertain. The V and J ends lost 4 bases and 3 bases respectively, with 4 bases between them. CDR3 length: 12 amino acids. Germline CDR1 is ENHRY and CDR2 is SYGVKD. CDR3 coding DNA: TGTGCCATCAGTGGATTCAATCAGCCCCAGCATTTT. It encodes CAISGFNQPQHF.

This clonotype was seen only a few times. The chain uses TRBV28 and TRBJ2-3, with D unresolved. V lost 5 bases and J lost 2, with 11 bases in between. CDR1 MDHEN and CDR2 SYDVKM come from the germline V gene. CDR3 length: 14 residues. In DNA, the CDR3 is TGTGCCAGCAGTACCGGGCAGCACACAGATACGCAGTATTTT. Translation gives CASSTGQHTDTQYF. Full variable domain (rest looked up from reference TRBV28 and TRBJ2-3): DVKVTQSSRYLVKRTGEKVFLECVQDMDHENMFWYRQDPGLGLRLIYFSYDVKMKEKGDIPEGYSVSREKKERFSLILESASTNQTSMYLCASSTGQHTDTQYFGPGTRLTVL.

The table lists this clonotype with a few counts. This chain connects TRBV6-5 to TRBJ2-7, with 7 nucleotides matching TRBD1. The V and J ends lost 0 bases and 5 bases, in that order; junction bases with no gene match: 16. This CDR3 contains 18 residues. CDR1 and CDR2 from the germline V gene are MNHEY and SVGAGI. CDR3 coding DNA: TGTGCCAGCAGTTACTCAGCATTCGCCGAGACAGGGCCCCACGAGCAGTACTTC. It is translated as CASSYSAFAETGPHEQYF.

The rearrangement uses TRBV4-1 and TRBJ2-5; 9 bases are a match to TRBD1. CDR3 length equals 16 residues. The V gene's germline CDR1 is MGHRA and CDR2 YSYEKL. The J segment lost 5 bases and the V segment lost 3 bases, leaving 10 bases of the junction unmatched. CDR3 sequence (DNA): TGCGCCAGCAGCCATGCACCGGGACAGGGAATTGAGACCCAGTACTTC. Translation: CASSHAPGQGIETQYF.

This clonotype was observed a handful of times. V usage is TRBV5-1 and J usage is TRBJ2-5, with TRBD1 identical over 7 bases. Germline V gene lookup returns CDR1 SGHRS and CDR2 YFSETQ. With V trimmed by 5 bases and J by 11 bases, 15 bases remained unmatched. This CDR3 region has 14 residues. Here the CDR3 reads CASSWDSKTGEQYF. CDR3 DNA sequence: TGCGCCAGCAGTTGGGACAGTAAGACCGGGGAGCAGTACTTC.